Listed below are T cell receptor beta chains from one sample, sequenced in a study of OX40 agonist ivuxolimab in advanced cancers. Using immunoSEQ multiplex PCR, the repertoire was profiled, and TCRdb retains in-frame clones only, with some absent. The sample yields 80,000 or so clones, about nine tenths seen once. The sequencing used CD4+ or CD8+ T cells sorted from blood, collected in a trial of the OX40 agonist ivuxolimab. These receptors originate from an adult with an advanced solid tumor such as melanoma, head and neck, liver or kidney cancer. CDR3s include the opening cysteine and the closing phenylalanine or tryptophan.

v_call,j_call,cdr3_aa
TRBV28,TRBJ2-7,CASSSGGQVTYEQYF
TRBV2,TRBJ2-2,CASVASGSRTGELFF
TRBV18,TRBJ2-7,CASSPPGGSSGYEQYF
TRBV9,TRBJ1-1,CASSADPGGAEAFF
TRBV2,TRBJ2-1,CASSAQLAGGPYNEQFF
TRBV7-8,TRBJ1-2,CASSLSPGQDGYTF
TRBV21-1,TRBJ2-7,CASGGGQYF
TRBV7-3,TRBJ2-3,CASSLTPRTSGSTDTQYF
TRBV5-6,TRBJ2-1,CASTLSGNEQFF
TRBV7-2,TRBJ2-2,CASSPQANTGELFF
TRBV19,TRBJ2-1,CASSMASRIIWEQFF
TRBV6-5,TRBJ1-6,CASSVDRGESPLHF
TRBV10-1,TRBJ2-3,CASKSGGARCDTQYF
TRBV7-3,TRBJ2-1,CASSPSGSPYNEQFF